The present T cell receptor beta chain was sequenced within a study of blood T cell repertoires in COVID-19. This CDR3 has 13 residues. Germline loops: CDR1 SGHDT, CDR2 YYEEEE. V lost 3 bases and J lost 4, with 10 bases in between. Some clones are missing from TCRdb's copy, which holds only in-frame ones; the method was immunoSEQ multiplex PCR. The top ten clones hold over 2% of a sample with 200,000 to 250,000 clones, 85% of them seen once. Sequenced: peripheral blood. The receptor comes from a woman in her seventies with COVID-19, enrolled during active disease. The chain combines TRBV5-6 with TRBJ1-1, with D perhaps TRBD1 (6 bases). CDR3 loop: CASSSGHSTEAFF. CDR3 sequence (DNA): TGTGCCAGCAGCTCGGGACACTCCACTGAAGCTTTCTTT.